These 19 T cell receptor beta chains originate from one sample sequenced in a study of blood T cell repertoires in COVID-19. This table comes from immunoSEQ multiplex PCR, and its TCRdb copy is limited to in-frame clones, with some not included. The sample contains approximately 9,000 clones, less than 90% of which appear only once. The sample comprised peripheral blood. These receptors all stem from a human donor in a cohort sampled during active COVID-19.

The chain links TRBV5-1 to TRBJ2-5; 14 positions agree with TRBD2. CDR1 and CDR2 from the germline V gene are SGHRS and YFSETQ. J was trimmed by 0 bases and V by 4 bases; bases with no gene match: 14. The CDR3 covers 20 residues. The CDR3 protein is CASSPGLAGASSTNQETQYF. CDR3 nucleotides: TGCGCCAGCAGCCCGGGACTAGCGGGGGCCAGCTCTACGAACCAAGAGACCCAGTACTTC.

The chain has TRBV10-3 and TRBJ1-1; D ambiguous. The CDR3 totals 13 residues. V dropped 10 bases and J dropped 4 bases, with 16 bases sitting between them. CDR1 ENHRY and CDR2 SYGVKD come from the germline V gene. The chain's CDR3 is CATTSAEGTEAFF. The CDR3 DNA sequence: TGTGCCACCACGTCGGCGGAGGGCACTGAAGCTTTCTTT.

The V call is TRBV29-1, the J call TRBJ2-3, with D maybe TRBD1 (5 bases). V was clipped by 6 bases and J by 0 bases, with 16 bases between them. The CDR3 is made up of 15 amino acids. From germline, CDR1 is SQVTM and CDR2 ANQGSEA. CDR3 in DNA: TGCAGCGTCGCCGGGCGACAGTCTAGCACAGATACGCAGTATTTT. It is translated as CSVAGRQSSTDTQYF.

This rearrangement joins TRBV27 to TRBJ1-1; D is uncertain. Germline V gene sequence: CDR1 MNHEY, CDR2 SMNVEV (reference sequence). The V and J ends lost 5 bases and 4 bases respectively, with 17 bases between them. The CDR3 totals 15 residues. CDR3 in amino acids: CASSRRLTSGTEAFF. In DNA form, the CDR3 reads TGTGCCAGCAGTCGCCGACTTACCTCGGGCACTGAAGCTTTCTTT.

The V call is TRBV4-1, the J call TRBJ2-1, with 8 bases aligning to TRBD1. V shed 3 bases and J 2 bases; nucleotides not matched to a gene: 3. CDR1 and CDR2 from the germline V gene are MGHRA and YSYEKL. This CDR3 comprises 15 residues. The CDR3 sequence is CASSQRTGTYNEQFF. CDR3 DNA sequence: TGCGCCAGCAGCCAGAGGACAGGGACCTACAATGAGCAGTTCTTC.

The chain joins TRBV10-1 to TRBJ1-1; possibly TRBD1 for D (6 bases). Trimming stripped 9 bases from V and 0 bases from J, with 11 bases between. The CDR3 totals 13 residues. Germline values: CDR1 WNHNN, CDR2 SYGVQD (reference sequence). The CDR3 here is CASARGMNTEAFF. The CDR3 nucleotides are TGCGCCAGTGCCAGGGGAATGAACACTGAAGCTTTCTTT.

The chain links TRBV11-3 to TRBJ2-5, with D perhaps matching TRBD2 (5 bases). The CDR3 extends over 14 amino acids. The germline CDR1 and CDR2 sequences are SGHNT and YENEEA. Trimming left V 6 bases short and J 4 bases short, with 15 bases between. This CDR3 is CASSPIGVGETQYF. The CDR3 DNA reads TGTGCCAGCAGTCCCATCGGGGTGGGAGAGACCCAGTACTTC.

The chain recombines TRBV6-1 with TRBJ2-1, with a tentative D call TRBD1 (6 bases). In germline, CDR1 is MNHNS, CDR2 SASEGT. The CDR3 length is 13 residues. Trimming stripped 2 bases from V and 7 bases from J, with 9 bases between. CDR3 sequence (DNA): TGTGCCAGCAGTGAACAGGGGCTGAATGAGCAGTTCTTC. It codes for CASSEQGLNEQFF.

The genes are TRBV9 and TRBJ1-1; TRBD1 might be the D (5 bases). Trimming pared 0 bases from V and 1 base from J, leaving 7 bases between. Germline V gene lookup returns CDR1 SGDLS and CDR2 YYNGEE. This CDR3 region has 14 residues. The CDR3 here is CASSVAGKNTEAFF. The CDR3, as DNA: TGTGCCAGCAGCGTAGCAGGGAAGAACACTGAAGCTTTCTTT. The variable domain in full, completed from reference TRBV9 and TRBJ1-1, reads DSGVTQTPKHLITATGQRVTLRCSPRSGDLSVYWYQQSLDQGLQFLIQYYNGEERAKGNILERFSAQQFPDLHSELNLSSLELGDSALYFCASSVAGKNTEAFFGQGTRLTVV.

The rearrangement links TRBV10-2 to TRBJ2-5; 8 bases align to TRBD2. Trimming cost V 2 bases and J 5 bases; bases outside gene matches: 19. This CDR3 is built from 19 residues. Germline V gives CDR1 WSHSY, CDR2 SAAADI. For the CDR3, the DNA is TGCGCCAGCAGTGAGCCGGACCTGTTGTATCGGGGGGGAGAGGAGACCCAGTACTTC. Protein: CASSEPDLLYRGGEETQYF.

The CDR3 DNA reads as TGTGCCAGCAGTGAATGGGCAGGAAACTATGGCTACACCTTC. This codes for CASSEWAGNYGYTF. The chain combines TRBV2 with TRBJ1-2; no definite D call. CDR1 is SNHLY and CDR2 is FYNNEI in the germline V gene. The V gene lost 2 bases and the J gene lost 2 bases, with 9 bases spanning the gap. The CDR3 runs to 14 residues.

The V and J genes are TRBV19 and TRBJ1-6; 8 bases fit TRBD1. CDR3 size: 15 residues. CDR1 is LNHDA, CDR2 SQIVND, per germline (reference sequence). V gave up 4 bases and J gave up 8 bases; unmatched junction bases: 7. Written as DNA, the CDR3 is TGTGCCAGTAGTACTTCCGGGACAGGTTATTCACCCCTCCACTTT. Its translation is CASSTSGTGYSPLHF.

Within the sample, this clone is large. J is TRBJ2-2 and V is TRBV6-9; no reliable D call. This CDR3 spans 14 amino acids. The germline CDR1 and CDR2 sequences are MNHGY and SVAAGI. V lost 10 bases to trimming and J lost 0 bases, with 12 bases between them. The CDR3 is CATMAHSNTGELFF. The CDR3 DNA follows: TGTGCCACGATGGCTCATTCGAACACCGGGGAGCTGTTTTTT.

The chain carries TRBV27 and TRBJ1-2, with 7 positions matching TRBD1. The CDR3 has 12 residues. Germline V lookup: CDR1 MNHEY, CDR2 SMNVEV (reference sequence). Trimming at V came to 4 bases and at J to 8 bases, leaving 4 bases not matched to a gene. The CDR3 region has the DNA TGTGCCAGCAGTTCCCACAGGGGCGGCTACACCTTC. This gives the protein CASSSHRGGYTF.

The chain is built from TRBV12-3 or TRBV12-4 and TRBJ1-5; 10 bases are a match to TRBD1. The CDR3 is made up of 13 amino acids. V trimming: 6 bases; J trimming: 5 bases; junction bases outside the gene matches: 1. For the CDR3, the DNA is TGTGCCAGCAGGACAGGGGGCGATCAGCCCCAGCATTTT. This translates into CASRTGGDQPQHF.

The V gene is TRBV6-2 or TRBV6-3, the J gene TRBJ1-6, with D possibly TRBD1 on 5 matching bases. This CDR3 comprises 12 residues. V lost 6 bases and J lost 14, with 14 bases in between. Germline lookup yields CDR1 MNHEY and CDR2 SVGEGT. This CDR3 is CASSPRGLTLHF. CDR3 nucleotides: TGTGCCAGCAGCCCGCGGGGGTTAACCCTCCACTTT.

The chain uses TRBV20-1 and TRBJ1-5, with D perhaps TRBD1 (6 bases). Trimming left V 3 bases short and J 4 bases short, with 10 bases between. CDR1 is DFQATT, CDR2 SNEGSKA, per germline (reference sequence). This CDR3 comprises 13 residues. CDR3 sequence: CSASIGQNQPQHF. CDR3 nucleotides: TGCAGTGCTAGTATCGGACAGAATCAGCCCCAGCATTTT.

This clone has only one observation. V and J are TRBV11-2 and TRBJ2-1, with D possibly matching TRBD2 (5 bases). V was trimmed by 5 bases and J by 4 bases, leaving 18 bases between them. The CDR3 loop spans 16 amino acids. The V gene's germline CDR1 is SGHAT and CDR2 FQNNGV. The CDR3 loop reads CASSRGGLRPYNEQFF. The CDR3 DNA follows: TGTGCCAGCAGCCGCGGAGGTCTGCGCCCGTACAATGAGCAGTTCTTC.

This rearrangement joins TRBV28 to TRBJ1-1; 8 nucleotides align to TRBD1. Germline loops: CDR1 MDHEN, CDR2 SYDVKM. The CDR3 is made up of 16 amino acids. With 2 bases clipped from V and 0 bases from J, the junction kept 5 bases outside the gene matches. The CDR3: CASSLTQGVMNTEAFF. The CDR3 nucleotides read TGTGCCAGCAGTTTAACACAGGGGGTGATGAACACTGAAGCTTTCTTT. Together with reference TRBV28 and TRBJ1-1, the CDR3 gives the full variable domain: DVKVTQSSRYLVKRTGEKVFLECVQDMDHENMFWYRQDPGLGLRLIYFSYDVKMKEKGDIPEGYSVSREKKERFSLILESASTNQTSMYLCASSLTQGVMNTEAFFGQGTRLTVV.